The present TCR beta chain was sequenced within a study of naive and memory T cell subsets. An equimolar mix of two oligonucleotides served as the beta constant-region primer for TRBC1 and TRBC2. Four rounds of PCR amplified the ligated cDNA using nested alpha and beta constant-region primers plus SP2. The cDNA 3' end received a ligated single-stranded oligonucleotide carrying the SP2 primer and a 12-nucleotide UMI. TCRdb processed the UMI-ligation and nested PCR reads anew with MiXCR; each CDR3 protein has one entry. The sample includes about 90,000 distinct CDR3 sequences, roughly 12% of them seen just once. Findings and caveats of the study: From naive to CM, EM and EMRA, diversity decreased and Gini increased. A few larger clonotypes appeared in naive repertoires, especially CD8, possibly memory cells re-expressing CD45RA.

Notes on this clonotype: Its antigen is unidentified.

Sequential positive selection took CD4 T cells first, then CD8 T cells. Four subsets defined by CD45RA and CD27 were sorted after CD3, CD4, CD8 and live/dead staining. The V segment lost 4 bases and the J segment 4 bases; nucleotides outside the gene matches: 9. Germline loops: CDR1 MNHEY, CDR2 SVGEGT. CDR3 length: 15 amino acids. Specimen: naive CD4+ T cells from blood. The V and J genes are TRBV6-2 or TRBV6-3 and TRBJ2-5; 7 bases map to TRBD2. This clonotype was obtained from a human donor in good health. DNA of the CDR3: TGTGCCAGCAGTTCCGCGGGAGTATCGCGAGAGACCCAGTACTTC. As protein: CASSSAGVSRETQYF.